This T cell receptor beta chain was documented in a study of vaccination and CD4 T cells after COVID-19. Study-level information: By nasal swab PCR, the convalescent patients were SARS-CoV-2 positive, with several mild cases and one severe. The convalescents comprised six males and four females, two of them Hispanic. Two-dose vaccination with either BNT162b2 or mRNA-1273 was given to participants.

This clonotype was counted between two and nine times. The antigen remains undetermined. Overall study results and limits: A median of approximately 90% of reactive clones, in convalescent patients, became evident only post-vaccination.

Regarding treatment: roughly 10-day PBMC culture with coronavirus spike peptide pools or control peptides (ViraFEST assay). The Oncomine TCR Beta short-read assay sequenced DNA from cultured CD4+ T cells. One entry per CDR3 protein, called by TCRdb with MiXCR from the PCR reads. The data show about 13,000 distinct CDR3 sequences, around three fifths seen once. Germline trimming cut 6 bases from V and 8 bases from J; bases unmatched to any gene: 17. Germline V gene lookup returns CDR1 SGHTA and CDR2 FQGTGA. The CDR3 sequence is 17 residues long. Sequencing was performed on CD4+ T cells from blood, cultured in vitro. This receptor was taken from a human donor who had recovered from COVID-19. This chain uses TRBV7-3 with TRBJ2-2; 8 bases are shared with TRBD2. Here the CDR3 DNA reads TGTGCCAGCAGTCCAAGCGGGGGTAGCGGGATAGCGGGGGAGCTGTTTTTT. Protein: CASSPSGGSGIAGELFF. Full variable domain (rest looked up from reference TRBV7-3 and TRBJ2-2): GAGVSQTPSNKVTEKGKYVELRCDPISGHTALYWYRQSLGQGPEFLIYFQGTGAADDSGLPNDRFFAVRPEGSVSTLKIQRTERGDSAVYLCASSPSGGSGIAGELFFGEGSRLTVL.